Below, 2 T cell receptor beta chains from the same sample are listed, as sequenced in a study of CD8+CD57+ T cells in acquired aplastic anemia. The use of genomic DNA as template underpinned the TCR beta VDJ and CDR3 profiling. TCRdb passed the reads through MiXCR, listing each CDR3 protein once. In the table there are about 81,000 distinct CDR3 sequences, less than 60% of which are singletons. The sample comprised sorted CD4+, CD8+, or CD8+CD57+ T cells (not recorded which) from PBMCs. The receptors were sampled from a human donor in good health, serving as a control.

This clonotype is medium-sized in the sample. V is TRBV25-1 and J is TRBJ2-7; D is tentatively TRBD1 or TRBD2 (5 bases each). CDR1 and CDR2 from the germline V gene are MGHDK and SYGVNS. CDR3 length: 14 amino acids. The ends were cut back, 6 bases at V and 5 bases at J, with 17 bases in the middle. The CDR3 protein is CASRGSWGSHEQYF. The CDR3 coding sequence is TGTGCCAGCAGGGGTTCATGGGGGAGCCACGAGCAGTACTTC.

This clonotype appeared a few times. The J gene is TRBJ1-6, the V gene TRBV19; TRBD1 is a possible D gene (5 bases). The CDR3 has 13 amino acids. Per the germline V gene, CDR1 is LNHDA and CDR2 is SQIVND (reference sequence). V shed 8 bases and J shed 6 bases, with 11 bases lying between them. The CDR3 sequence is CASSGRPNSPLHF. DNA for the CDR3: TGTGCCAGTTCGGGACGCCCTAATTCACCCCTCCACTTT.